This T cell receptor (beta chain) was found in a study of cytomegalovirus exposure and HLA in healthy donors. Trimming left V 5 bases short and J 2 bases short, with 12 bases between. The CDR3 has 15 amino acids. The germline V gene encodes CDR1 LNHNV and CDR2 YYDKDF (reference sequence). The PCR contained 60 Vbeta and 13 Jbeta primers. The repertoire was sequenced with immunoSEQ multiplex PCR; TCRdb's copy has only in-frame clones and lacks some. The top ten hold 1.2% of the sample, which has around 98,000 clones, under 75% seen once. The material sequenced was PBMCs. This TCR came from a female donor in good health and CMV-seronegative. The chain combines TRBV15 with TRBJ2-2; possible D gene TRBD1, 6 bases. DNA of the CDR3: TGTGCCACCAGCCGCGAGGGGGTAAACACCGGGGAGCTGTTTTTT. It is translated as CATSREGVNTGELFF.